This T cell receptor beta chain was identified in a study of blood T cell repertoires in COVID-19. For the study at large: Specimens from acute and convalescent COVID-19 originated in the United States, Italy and Spain.

In the study's own analysis: Amplifying reference gene primers gave estimates of nucleated cell counts. Data came from immunoSEQ multiplex PCR; TCRdb stores just in-frame clones and leaves some out. D and trimming come from the DNA, and the V and J calls and clone size come from that table. Of under 80,000 clones listed, 85% to 90% were seen once; the top ten hold 6% to 8%. The CDR3 is made up of 19 amino acids. This chain uses TRBV21-1 with TRBJ2-1; no check of the table's D call, TRBD2, against the DNA was made. TRBV21-1 is tagged as a pseudogene. The source material was peripheral blood. The receptor was isolated from a woman aged 80 or older with active COVID-19. The CDR3 DNA reads as TGTGCCAGCAGCAAAGGGGCGGTGGGACTAGCGGTCTCCTACAATGAGCAGTTCTTC. Its translation is CASSKGAVGLAVSYNEQFF.